This T cell receptor (beta chain) was captured by sequencing in a study of T cell responses to AZD1222 COVID-19 vaccine. Study-wide findings and caveats: It was only after the peak T cell response that any repertoires were sampled. Targets within unmutated variant regions were reportedly found for nearly half of spike-specific TCRs.

To note about this clone: Its antigen is undetermined.

V was cut by 2 bases and J by 4 bases, with 15 bases left in between. Looked up from germline, CDR1 is MNHEY and CDR2 is SVGAGI. The CDR3 contains 15 residues. Clones were read by immunoSEQ multiplex PCR, and TCRdb kept only the in-frame ones, dropping some. The sample yields fewer than 150,000 clones, roughly 91% seen once. The sequence was obtained from an adult in good health. The chain combines TRBV6-5 with TRBJ2-7; tentatively, D is TRBD2 (7 bases). This specimen was peripheral blood, taken on day 0 of AZD1222 vaccination. Written as DNA, the CDR3 is TGTGCCAGCAGTTACCGCGACGGGGGGCCATACGAGCAGTACTTC. It encodes CASSYRDGGPYEQYF.